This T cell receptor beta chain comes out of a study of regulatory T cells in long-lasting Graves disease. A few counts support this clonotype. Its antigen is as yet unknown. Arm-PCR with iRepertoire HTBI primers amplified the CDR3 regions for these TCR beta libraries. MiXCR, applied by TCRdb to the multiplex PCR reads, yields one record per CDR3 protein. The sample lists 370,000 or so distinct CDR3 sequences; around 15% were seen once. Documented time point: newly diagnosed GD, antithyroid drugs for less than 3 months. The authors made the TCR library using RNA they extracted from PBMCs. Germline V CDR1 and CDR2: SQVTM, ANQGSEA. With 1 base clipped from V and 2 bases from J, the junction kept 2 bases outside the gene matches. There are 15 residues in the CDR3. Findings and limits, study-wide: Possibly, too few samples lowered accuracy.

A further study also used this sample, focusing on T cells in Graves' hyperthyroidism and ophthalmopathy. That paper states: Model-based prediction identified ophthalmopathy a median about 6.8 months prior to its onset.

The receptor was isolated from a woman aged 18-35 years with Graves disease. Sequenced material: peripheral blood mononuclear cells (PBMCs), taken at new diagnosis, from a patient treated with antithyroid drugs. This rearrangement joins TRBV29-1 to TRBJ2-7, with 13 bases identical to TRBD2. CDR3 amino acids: CSVEGTSGRPYEQYF. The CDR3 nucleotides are TGCAGCGTTGAAGGGACTAGCGGGAGACCCTACGAGCAGTACTTC.